This TCR beta chain was observed in a study of T cell repertoires in cytomegalovirus infection. About the research overall: Shared public TCR beta signatures pointed to both CMV infection and a matching HLA type.

The study's findings and limits: Based on cumulative public TCR beta family frequency, carriers of CMV plus the relevant HLA were identified. Dominant in the ex vivo response were TCR beta clonotypes restricted by HLA-C and specific for CMV.

V lost 2 bases and J lost 2; bases outside the gene matches: 6. The germline CDR1 and CDR2 sequences are GTSNPN and SVGIG (reference sequence). The CDR3 has 15 amino acids. On this clonotype itself: Its antigen is not identified.

TCRdb reprocessed the reads via MiXCR and lists one record per CDR3 protein. The repertoire holds 50,000 or so distinct CDR3 sequences, with around 20% as singletons. The sequencing input was PBMCs, sequenced either directly or after in vitro stimulation (not recorded which). The sequence was obtained from a human donor in good health (CMV status not recorded). Some clones in this sample may be carry-over from other donors' samples. This chain connects TRBV30 to TRBJ1-5; 7 bases fit TRBD1. CDR3 in DNA: TGTGCCTGGAGTTCCCGGGACAGACGCAATCAGCCCCAGCATTTT. Protein product: CAWSSRDRRNQPQHF.